This TCR beta chain was found in a study of shared clonotypes between healthy human individuals. This CDR3 has 14 residues. The germline gives CDR1 MDHEN, CDR2 SYDVKM. Losses at the gene ends were 1 base for V and 7 bases for J; bases not matched to a gene: 6. Clones were read by immunoSEQ multiplex PCR, and TCRdb kept only the in-frame ones, dropping some. This sample has 1.5 million to 1.9 million clones, with approximately 98% found just once. The V gene is TRBV28, the J gene TRBJ2-7; TRBD1 matches at 8 bases. The TCR sequence derives from a man younger than 40 in good health. The specimen sequenced was naive CD4+ T cells sorted from blood. Indicated subset: CD45RA+ positively selected. CDR3 amino acids: CASSLFRGPGEQYF. The DNA for the CDR3 is TGTGCCAGCAGTTTATTCAGGGGGCCGGGTGAGCAGTACTTC.